The present T cell receptor (beta chain) was sequenced within a study of PD-1 blockade in classical Hodgkin lymphoma. General study points: Possibly reflecting disease activity or prior therapy, repertoire differences have causes that remain undefined. Newly diagnosed patients were said to have less baseline TCR diversity than healthy donors did.

As concerns this clone: Antigen: not known.

This table comes from immunoSEQ multiplex PCR, and its TCRdb copy is limited to in-frame clones, with some not included. The sample includes approximately 47,000 clones, more than 75% of them seen just once. CDR1 is SGHDT, CDR2 YYEEEE, per germline. The V and J ends lost 2 bases and 2 bases, in that order; junction bases with no gene match: 2. This CDR3 is 14 amino acids long. Time point denoted: newly diagnosed, previously untreated cHL patient sample. Comparison PBMCs came from previously untreated, newly diagnosed classical Hodgkin lymphoma patients. The receptor comes from a human donor with classical Hodgkin lymphoma. The chain joins TRBV5-6 to TRBJ2-3; 7 nucleotides match TRBD2. The source material was peripheral blood mononuclear cells (PBMCs). CDR3 loop: CASSFLAATDTQYF. CDR3 DNA sequence: TGTGCCAGCAGCTTTCTAGCGGCCACAGATACGCAGTATTTT. Full variable domain (remainder filled in from reference TRBV5-6 and TRBJ2-3): DAGVTQSPTHLIKTRGQQVTLRCSPKSGHDTVSWYQQALGQGPQFIFQYYEEEERQRGNFPDRFSGHQFPNYSSELNVNALLLGDSALYLCASSFLAATDTQYFGPGTRLTVL.